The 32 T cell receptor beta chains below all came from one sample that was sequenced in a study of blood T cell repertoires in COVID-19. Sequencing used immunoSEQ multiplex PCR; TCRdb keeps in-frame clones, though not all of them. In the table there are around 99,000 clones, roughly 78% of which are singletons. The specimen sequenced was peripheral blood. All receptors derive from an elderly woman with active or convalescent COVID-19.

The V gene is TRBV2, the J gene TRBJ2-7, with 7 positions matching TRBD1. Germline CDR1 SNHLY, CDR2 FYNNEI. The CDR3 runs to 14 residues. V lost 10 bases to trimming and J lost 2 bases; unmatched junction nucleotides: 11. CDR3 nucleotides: TGTGCCAACGCTCGACAGGGTTCAGCCTACGAGCAGTACTTC. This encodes CANARQGSAYEQYF.

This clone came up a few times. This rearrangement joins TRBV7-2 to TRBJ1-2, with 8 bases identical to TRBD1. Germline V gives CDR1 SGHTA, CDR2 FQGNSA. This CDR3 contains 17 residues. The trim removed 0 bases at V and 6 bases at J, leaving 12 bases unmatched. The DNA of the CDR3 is TGTGCCAGCAGCTTAGCCCCTGTATCGACAGGGGCGGATGGCTACACCTTC. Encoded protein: CASSLAPVSTGADGYTF.

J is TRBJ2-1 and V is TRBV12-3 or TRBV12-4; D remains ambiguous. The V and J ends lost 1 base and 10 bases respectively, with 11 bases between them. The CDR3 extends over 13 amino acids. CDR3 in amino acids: CASSLGRSQEQFF. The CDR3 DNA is TGTGCCAGCAGTTTAGGTCGATCCCAGGAGCAGTTCTTC.

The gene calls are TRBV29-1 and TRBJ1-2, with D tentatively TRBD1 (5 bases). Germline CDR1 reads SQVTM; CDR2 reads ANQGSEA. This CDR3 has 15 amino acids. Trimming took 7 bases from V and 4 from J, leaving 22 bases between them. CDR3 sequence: CSAGGGPGFIYGYTF. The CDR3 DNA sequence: TGCAGCGCGGGGGGTGGGCCAGGATTTATCTATGGCTACACCTTC.

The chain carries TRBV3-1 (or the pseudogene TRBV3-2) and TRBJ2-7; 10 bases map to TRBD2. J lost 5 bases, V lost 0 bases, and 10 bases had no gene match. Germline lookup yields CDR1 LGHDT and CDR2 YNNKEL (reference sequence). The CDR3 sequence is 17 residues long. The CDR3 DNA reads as TGTGCCAGCAGCCAAGATTCATCGGGACTAGCGTGGAACGAGCAGTACTTC. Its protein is CASSQDSSGLAWNEQYF.

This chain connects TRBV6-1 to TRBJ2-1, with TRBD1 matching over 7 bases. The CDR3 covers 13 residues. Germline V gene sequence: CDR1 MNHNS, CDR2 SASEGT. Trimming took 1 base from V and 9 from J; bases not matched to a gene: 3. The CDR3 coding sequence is TGTGCCAGCAGTGAAGGAGGGGGCGGTGAGCAGTTCTTC. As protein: CASSEGGGGEQFF.

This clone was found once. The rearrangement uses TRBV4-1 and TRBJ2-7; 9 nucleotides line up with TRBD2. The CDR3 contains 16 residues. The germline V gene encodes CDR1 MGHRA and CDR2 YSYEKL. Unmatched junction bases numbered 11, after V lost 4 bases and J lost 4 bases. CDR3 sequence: CASSPHAAGGGYEQYF. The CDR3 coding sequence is TGCGCCAGCAGCCCCCATGCTGCGGGAGGGGGTTACGAGCAGTACTTC.

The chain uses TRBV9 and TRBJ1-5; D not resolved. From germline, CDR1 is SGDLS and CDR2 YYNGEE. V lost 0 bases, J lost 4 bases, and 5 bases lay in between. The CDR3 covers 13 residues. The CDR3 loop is CASSVGQNQPQHF. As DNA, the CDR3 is TGTGCCAGCAGCGTAGGGCAGAATCAGCCCCAGCATTTT.

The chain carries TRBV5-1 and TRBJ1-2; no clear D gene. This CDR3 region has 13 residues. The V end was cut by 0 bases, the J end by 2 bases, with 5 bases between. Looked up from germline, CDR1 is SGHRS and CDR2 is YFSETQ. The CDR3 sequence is CASSLDGNYGYTF. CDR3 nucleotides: TGCGCCAGCAGCTTGGACGGGAACTATGGCTACACCTTC.

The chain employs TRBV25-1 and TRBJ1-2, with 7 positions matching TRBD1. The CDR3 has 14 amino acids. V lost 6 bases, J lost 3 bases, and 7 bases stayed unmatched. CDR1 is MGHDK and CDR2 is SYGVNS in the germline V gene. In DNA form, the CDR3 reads TGTGCCAGCAGGGGAACCGGGACAGACTATGGCTACACCTTC. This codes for CASRGTGTDYGYTF.

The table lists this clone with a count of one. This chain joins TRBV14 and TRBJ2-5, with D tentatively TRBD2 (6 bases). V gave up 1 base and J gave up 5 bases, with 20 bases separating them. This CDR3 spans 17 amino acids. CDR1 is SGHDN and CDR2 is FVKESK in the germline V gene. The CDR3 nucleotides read TGTGCCAGCAGCCAAGGAGCATTGGGGGGTGTCCAGGAGACCCAGTACTTC. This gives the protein CASSQGALGGVQETQYF.

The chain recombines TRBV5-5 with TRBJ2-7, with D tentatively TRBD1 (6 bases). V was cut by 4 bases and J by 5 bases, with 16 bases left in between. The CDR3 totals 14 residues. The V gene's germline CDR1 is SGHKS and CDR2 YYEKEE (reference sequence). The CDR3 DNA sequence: TGTGCCAGCAGCGGTCACTACAGGGCCGACGAGCAGTACTTC. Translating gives CASSGHYRADEQYF.

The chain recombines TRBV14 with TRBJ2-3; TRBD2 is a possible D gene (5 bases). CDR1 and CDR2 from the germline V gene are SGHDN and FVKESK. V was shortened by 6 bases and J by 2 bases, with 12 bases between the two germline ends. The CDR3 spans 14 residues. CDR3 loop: CASRLSGDTDTQYF. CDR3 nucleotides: TGTGCCAGCAGGTTGAGCGGAGACACAGATACGCAGTATTTT.

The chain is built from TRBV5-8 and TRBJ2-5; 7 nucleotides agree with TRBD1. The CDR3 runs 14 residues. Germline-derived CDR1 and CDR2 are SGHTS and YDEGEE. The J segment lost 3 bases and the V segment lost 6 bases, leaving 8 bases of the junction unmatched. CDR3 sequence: CASNPEGGEETQYF. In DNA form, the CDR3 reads TGTGCCAGCAATCCGGAAGGGGGCGAAGAGACCCAGTACTTC. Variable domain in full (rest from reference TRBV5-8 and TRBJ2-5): EAGVTQSPTHLIKTRGQQATLRCSPISGHTSVYWYQQALGLGLQFLLWYDEGEERNRGNFPPRFSGRQFPNYSSELNVNALELEDSALYLCASNPEGGEETQYFGPGTRLLVL.

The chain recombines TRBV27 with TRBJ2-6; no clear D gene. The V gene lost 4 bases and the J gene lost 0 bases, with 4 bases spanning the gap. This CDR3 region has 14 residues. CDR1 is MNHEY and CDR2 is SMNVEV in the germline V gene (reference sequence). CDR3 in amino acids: CASSYFSGANVLTF. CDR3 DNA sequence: TGTGCCAGCAGTTACTTCTCTGGGGCCAACGTCCTGACTTTC.

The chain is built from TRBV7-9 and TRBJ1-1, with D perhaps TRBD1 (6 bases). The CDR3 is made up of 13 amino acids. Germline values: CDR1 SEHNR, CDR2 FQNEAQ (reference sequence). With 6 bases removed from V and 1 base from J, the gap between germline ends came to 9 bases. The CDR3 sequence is CASSIGGNTEAFF. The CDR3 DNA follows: TGTGCCAGCAGTATAGGGGGGAACACTGAAGCTTTCTTT.

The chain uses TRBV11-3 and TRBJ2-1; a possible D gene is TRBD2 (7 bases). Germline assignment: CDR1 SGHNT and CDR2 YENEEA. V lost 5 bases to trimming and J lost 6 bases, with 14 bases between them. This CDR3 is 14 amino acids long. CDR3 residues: CASSPRRGGNEQFF. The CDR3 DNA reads TGTGCCAGCAGCCCTCGAAGGGGGGGCAATGAGCAGTTCTTC.

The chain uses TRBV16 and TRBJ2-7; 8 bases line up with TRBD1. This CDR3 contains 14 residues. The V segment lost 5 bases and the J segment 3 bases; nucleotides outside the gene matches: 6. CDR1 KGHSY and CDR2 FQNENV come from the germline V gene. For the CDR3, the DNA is TGTGCCAGCAGCTACGGACAGGGCAACTACGAGCAGTACTTC. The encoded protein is CASSYGQGNYEQYF.

Here the CDR3 reads CASSFRLAGAVVYEQYF. The CDR3 DNA follows: TGTGCCAGCAGTTTCCGTCTAGCGGGAGCCGTCGTCTACGAGCAGTACTTC. The V call is TRBV27, the J call TRBJ2-7; 10 nucleotides align to TRBD2. Germline loops: CDR1 MNHEY, CDR2 SMNVEV (reference sequence). Trimming at V came to 3 bases and at J to 3 bases, leaving 11 bases not matched to a gene. The CDR3 consists of 17 residues.

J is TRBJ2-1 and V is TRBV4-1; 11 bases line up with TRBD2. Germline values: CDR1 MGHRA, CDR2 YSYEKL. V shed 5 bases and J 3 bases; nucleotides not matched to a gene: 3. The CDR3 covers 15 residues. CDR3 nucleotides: TGCGCCAGCAGCTTTACTAGCGGGGGCTACAATGAGCAGTTCTTC. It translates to CASSFTSGGYNEQFF.

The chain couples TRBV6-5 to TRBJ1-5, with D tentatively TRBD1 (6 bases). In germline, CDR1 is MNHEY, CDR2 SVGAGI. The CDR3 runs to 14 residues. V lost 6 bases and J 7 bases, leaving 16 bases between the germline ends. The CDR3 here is CASRPGQFLQPQHF. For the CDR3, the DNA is TGTGCCAGCAGACCCGGACAGTTTTTGCAGCCCCAGCATTTT.

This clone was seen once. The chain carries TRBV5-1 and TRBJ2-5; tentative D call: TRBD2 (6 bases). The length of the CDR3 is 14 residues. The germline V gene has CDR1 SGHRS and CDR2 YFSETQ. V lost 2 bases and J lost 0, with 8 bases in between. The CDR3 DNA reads TGCGCCAGCAGCTTAGGAGGGGACCAAGAGACCCAGTACTTC. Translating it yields CASSLGGDQETQYF.

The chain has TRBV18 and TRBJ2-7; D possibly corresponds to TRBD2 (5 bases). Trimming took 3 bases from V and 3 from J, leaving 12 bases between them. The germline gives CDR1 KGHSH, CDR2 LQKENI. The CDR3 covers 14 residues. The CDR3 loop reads CASSPAGAGYEQYF. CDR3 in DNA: TGTGCCAGCTCACCCGCAGGCGCGGGCTACGAGCAGTACTTC.

CDR3 sequence (DNA): TGTGCCAGCAGCTTTACGGGACTAGCGGACCTCCGGGAGCAGTTCTTC. Translating it yields CASSFTGLADLREQFF. The V gene is TRBV7-9, the J gene TRBJ2-1; 11 nucleotides align to TRBD2. V lost 3 bases and J lost 10; bases outside the gene matches: 11. CDR3 length: 16 residues. Germline V gene sequence: CDR1 SEHNR, CDR2 FQNEAQ (reference sequence).

In DNA, the CDR3 is TGTGCCAGCAGCCTGGTGGGCGCAGGGTACGAGCAGTACTTC. Amino acid sequence: CASSLVGAGYEQYF. J is TRBJ2-7 and V is TRBV3-1 (or the pseudogene TRBV3-2), with D perhaps matching TRBD1 (5 bases). From germline, CDR1 is LGHDT and CDR2 YNNKEL (reference sequence). The CDR3 has 14 residues. Trimming left V 4 bases short and J 4 bases short, with 14 bases between.

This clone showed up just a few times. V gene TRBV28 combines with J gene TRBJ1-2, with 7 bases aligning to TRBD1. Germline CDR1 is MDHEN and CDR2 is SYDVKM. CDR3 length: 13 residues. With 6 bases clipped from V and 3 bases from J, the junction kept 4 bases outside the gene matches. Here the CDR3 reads CASRATGDYGYTF. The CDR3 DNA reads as TGTGCCAGCAGGGCTACAGGGGACTATGGCTACACCTTC.

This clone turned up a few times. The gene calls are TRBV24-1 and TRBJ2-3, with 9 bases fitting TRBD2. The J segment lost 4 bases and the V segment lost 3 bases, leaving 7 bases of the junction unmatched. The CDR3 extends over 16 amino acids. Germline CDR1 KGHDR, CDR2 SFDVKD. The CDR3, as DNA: TGTGCCACCAGTGATAGGCTAGCGGGAAGTTCAGATACGCAGTATTTT. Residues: CATSDRLAGSSDTQYF.

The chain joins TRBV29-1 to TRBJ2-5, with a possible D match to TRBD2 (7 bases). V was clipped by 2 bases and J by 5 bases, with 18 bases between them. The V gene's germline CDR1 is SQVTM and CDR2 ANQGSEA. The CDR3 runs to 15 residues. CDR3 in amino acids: CSVEIYGGLGETQYF. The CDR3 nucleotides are TGCAGCGTTGAAATATACGGGGGGCTAGGGGAGACCCAGTACTTC.

The CDR3 DNA follows: TGTGCCAGCAGTTACATAAATAGCAATCAGCCCCAGCATTTT. Translating it yields CASSYINSNQPQHF. The genes are TRBV6-2 or TRBV6-3 and TRBJ1-5; no clear D gene. The CDR3 contains 14 residues. Trimming removed 2 bases from V and 0 bases from J, with 5 bases in between. Looked up from germline, CDR1 is MNHEY and CDR2 is SVGEGT.

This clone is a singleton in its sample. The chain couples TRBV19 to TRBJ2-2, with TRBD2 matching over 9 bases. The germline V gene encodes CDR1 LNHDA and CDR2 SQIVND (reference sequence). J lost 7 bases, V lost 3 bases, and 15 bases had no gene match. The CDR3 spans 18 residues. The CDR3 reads CASSIGQPLAGSGGELFF. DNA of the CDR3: TGTGCCAGTAGTATCGGACAGCCCCTAGCGGGAAGTGGCGGGGAGCTGTTTTTT.

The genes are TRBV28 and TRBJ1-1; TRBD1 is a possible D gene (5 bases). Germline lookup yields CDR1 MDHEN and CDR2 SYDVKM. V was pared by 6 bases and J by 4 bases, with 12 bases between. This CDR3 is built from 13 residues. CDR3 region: CASRQHGGTEAFF. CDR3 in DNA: TGTGCCAGCAGACAACACGGGGGCACTGAAGCTTTCTTT.

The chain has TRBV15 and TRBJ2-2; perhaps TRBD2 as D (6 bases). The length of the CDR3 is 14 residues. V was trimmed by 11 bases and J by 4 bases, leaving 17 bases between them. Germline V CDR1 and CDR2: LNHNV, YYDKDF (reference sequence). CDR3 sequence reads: CAARLGNPTGELFF. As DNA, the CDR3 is TGTGCCGCCCGACTAGGAAACCCCACCGGGGAGCTGTTTTTT.